Listed below are T cell receptor beta chains from one sample, sequenced in a study of cytomegalovirus exposure and HLA in healthy donors. Profiling relied on immunoSEQ multiplex PCR, and the TCRdb table lists in-frame clones only, not all of them. The sample carries 90,000 to 150,000 clones, nearly 80% recorded once. Sequencing input: PBMCs. Receptor source: a woman under 40 in good health and CMV-seropositive. The CDR3 runs from the conserved cysteine through the conserved F or W. Fields, in order: clone size, V gene, D gene, J gene, CDR3 protein, CDR3 DNA. A D gene is named only where the DNA matches it firmly. Size tells how often a clone was seen (once, few, many) or the class of an expanded clone, and some rows leave it out.

.,TRBV5-1,.,TRBJ2-7,CASSLGHYEQYF,TGCGCCAGCAGCCTCGGACACTACGAGCAGTACTTC
few,TRBV13,.,TRBJ1-2,CASSLGTGNYGYTF,TGTGCCAGCAGCTTAGGTACGGGGAACTATGGCTACACCTTC
.,TRBV6-6,.,TRBJ2-5,CASSSFLTGETQYF,TGTGCCAGCAGTTCATTCCTGACGGGAGAGACCCAGTACTTC
.,TRBV28,.,TRBJ2-7,CASSPGHSEQYF,TGTGCCAGCAGTCCTGGACATTCCGAGCAGTACTTC
.,TRBV7-8,.,TRBJ1-1,CASSPRETKKAFF,TGTGCCAGCAGCCCTCGGGAAACCAAAAAAGCTTTCTTT
.,TRBV6-1,.,TRBJ2-7,CASSDKPRSFYEQYF,TGTGCCAGCAGTGATAAACCGCGATCCTTCTACGAGCAGTACTTC
.,TRBV10-1,.,TRBJ1-1,CASSERGGNTEAFF,TGCGCCAGCAGTGAGCGGGGGGGGAACACTGAAGCTTTCTTT
few,TRBV27,.,TRBJ2-3,CASSFLSAVPSTDTQYF,TGTGCCAGCAGTTTTTTATCAGCGGTCCCTAGCACAGATACGCAGTATTTT
.,TRBV5-6,TRBD1,TRBJ1-4,CASSLANRGRRTNEKLFF,TGTGCCAGCAGCTTGGCCAACAGGGGGCGACGGACTAATGAAAAACTGTTTTTT
.,TRBV6-6,TRBD1,TRBJ1-5,CASRTGQGGNQPQHF,TGTGCCAGCAGAACGGGACAGGGAGGGAATCAGCCCCAGCATTTT
.,TRBV6-5,.,TRBJ2-4,CASSYEVGSKNIQYF,TGTGCCAGCAGTTACGAGGTCGGGTCCAAAAACATTCAGTACTTC
.,TRBV2,TRBD1,TRBJ1-2,CASSRQGSYTF,TGTGCCAGCAGTCGACAGGGGAGCTACACCTTC
once,TRBV19,.,TRBJ2-1,CASSRRPGHPSYNEQFF,TGTGCCAGTAGTAGGCGGCCGGGACACCCATCCTACAATGAGCAGTTCTTC
few,TRBV7-2,.,TRBJ2-2,CASSLRGGGGELFF,TGTGCCAGCAGCTTAAGGGGGGGTGGCGGGGAGCTGTTTTTT
.,TRBV6-6,.,TRBJ2-3,CASRGGADTQYF,TGTGCCAGTAGGGGGGGGGCAGATACGCAGTATTTT
.,TRBV27,.,TRBJ1-1,CASSFSGPNTEAFF,TGTGCCAGCAGTTTTTCAGGGCCGAACACTGAAGCTTTCTTT
.,TRBV4-1,.,TRBJ1-2,CASSQDGFTGRKYGYTF,TGCGCCAGCAGCCAAGATGGGTTTACGGGGAGGAAGTATGGCTACACCTTC